What follows are 24 T cell receptor beta chains derived from one specimen sequenced in a study of type 1 regulatory T cells. TCRdb re-called the reads through MiXCR, storing one row per CDR3 protein. This table has over 90,000 distinct CDR3 sequences, roughly a third appearing once. Source material: CD4+ T cells, either the whole sample or a sorted fraction (not recorded which). The source is a human donor in good health.

With respect to this clonotype: An end of the junction does not agree with germline; a read error may underlie this. The chain couples TRBV4-3 to TRBJ2-6; D is possibly TRBD1 (5 bases). The CDR3 spans 17 residues. Germline V CDR1 and CDR2: LGHNA, YSLEER. This chain's CDR3 is CASSQEALNSGANVLTF. DNA of the CDR3: TGCGCCAGCAGCCAAGAGGCCCTAAACTCTGGGGCCAACGTCCTCACTTTC.

V usage is TRBV7-2 and J usage is TRBJ2-5; D remains ambiguous. V was shortened by 5 bases and J by 5 bases, with 9 bases between the two germline ends. The CDR3 has 12 residues. CDR1 and CDR2 from the germline V gene are SGHTA and FQGNSA. The DNA of the CDR3 is TGTGCCAGCAGCGAAAGGCGGGAGACCCAGTACTTC. Translation: CASSERRETQYF. Drawing the rest from reference TRBV7-2 and TRBJ2-5, the complete variable domain is GAGVSQSPSNKVTEKGKDVELRCDPISGHTALYWYRQSLGQGLEFLIYFQGNSAPDKSGLPSDRFSAERTGGSVSTLTIQRTQQEDSAVYLCASSERRETQYFGPGTRLLVL.

A note on this clonotype: A read error may produce the germline difference seen at one junction end. This chain links TRBV6-5 with TRBJ2-2; D might be TRBD1 (5 bases). Germline assignment: CDR1 MNHEY and CDR2 SVGAGI. This CDR3 is 16 amino acids long. CDR3 in DNA: TGTGCCAGCAGTTACTCAGTAGGGGCGAACACCGAGGAGCTGTTTTTT. Translated, it gives CASSYSVGANTEELFF.

V and J are TRBV7-2 and TRBJ1-1; 9 bases fit TRBD1. The V segment lost 4 bases and the J segment 2 bases; nucleotides outside the gene matches: 11. This CDR3 comprises 17 residues. Germline CDR1 and CDR2: SGHTA and FQGNSA. CDR3 coding DNA: TGTGCCAGCAGCTCGGACAGGGGAGGAGTTCGTAACACTGAAGCTTTCTTT. Its translation is CASSSDRGGVRNTEAFF.

Written as DNA, the CDR3 is TGCGCCAGCAGCCGTACAGGGGGCGAGAATTCCTACGAGCAGTACTTC. Residues: CASSRTGGENSYEQYF. J is TRBJ2-7 and V is TRBV5-1, with 9 bases identical to TRBD1. The V gene's germline CDR1 is SGHRS and CDR2 YFSETQ. This CDR3 contains 16 residues. J gave up 1 base and V 4 bases, and 9 bases lay outside the gene matches.

J is TRBJ2-7 and V is TRBV20-1; TRBD2 matches 11 bases. Unmatched junction bases numbered 6, after V lost 6 bases and J lost 2 bases. Germline CDR1 DFQATT, CDR2 SNEGSKA (reference sequence). The CDR3 totals 14 residues. The CDR3 DNA is TGCAGTGCGAGGAATAGCGGGAGGGCCTACGAGCAGTACTTC. This sequence encodes CSARNSGRAYEQYF.

The genes are TRBV20-1 and TRBJ2-1; a weak D match, TRBD2 (5 bases). Germline values: CDR1 DFQATT, CDR2 SNEGSKA (reference sequence). The CDR3 spans 15 residues. With 3 bases removed from V and 6 bases from J, the gap between germline ends came to 18 bases. DNA of the CDR3: TGCAGTGCTAGTCTAACGGGATCCAGTCCCAATGAGCAGTTCTTC. Encoded protein: CSASLTGSSPNEQFF.

The genes are TRBV20-1 and TRBJ2-7; D is unresolved. The CDR3 contains 14 residues. The germline V gene has CDR1 DFQATT and CDR2 SNEGSKA (reference sequence). V lost 3 bases and J lost 0, with 12 bases in between. CDR3 loop: CSASPPTLSYEQYF. The DNA of the CDR3 is TGCAGTGCTAGTCCCCCGACCCTCTCCTACGAGCAGTACTTC.

The CDR3: CASSLEPGANYGYTF. CDR3 bases: TGCGCCAGCAGCTTGGAACCCGGAGCTAACTATGGCTACACCTTC. The V gene is TRBV5-1, the J gene TRBJ1-2; the D is unclear. CDR3 size: 15 residues. V lost 0 bases to trimming and J lost 0 bases, with 9 bases between them. Germline V gene data show CDR1 as SGHRS and CDR2 as YFSETQ.

This chain uses TRBV7-6 with TRBJ2-3; D is possibly TRBD1 (6 bases). CDR1 and CDR2 from the germline V gene are SGHVS and FNYEAQ. This CDR3 is 16 amino acids long. Trimming stripped 9 bases from V and 2 bases from J, with 21 bases between. The CDR3 loop is CARKPRWGQDTDTQYF. In DNA form, the CDR3 reads TGTGCCAGAAAGCCAAGGTGGGGACAAGACACAGATACGCAGTATTTT.

CDR3 in amino acids: CASSLAGLAGTSTDTQYF. The CDR3, as DNA: TGTGCCAGCAGCTTGGCCGGCCTAGCGGGGACCAGCACAGATACGCAGTATTTT. V gene TRBV5-4 combines with J gene TRBJ2-3; 9 positions agree with TRBD2. The germline V gene encodes CDR1 SGHNT and CDR2 YYREEE (reference sequence). The V and J ends lost 0 bases and 0 bases, in that order; junction bases with no gene match: 8. The CDR3 loop spans 18 amino acids. The entire variable domain, with the rest obtained from reference TRBV5-4 and TRBJ2-3, is as follows: ETGVTQSPTHLIKTRGQQVTLRCSSQSGHNTVSWYQQALGQGPQFIFQYYREEENGRGNFPPRFSGLQFPNYSSELNVNALELDDSALYLCASSLAGLAGTSTDTQYFGPGTRLTVL.

The V and J genes are TRBV20-1 and TRBJ2-1; D uncertain. Germline-derived CDR1 and CDR2 are DFQATT and SNEGSKA (reference sequence). The CDR3 is made up of 16 amino acids. The V and J ends lost 3 bases and 6 bases respectively, with 21 bases between them. CDR3 in amino acids: CSARPLEPITSNEQFF. The CDR3 region has the DNA TGCAGTGCTAGGCCCCTAGAACCGATTACTTCCAATGAGCAGTTCTTC.

The chain carries TRBV9 and TRBJ2-7; D unclear. The germline CDR1 and CDR2 sequences are SGDLS and YYNGEE. The length of the CDR3 is 14 residues. The V gene lost 0 bases and the J gene lost 6 bases, with 13 bases spanning the gap. The CDR3 protein is CASSVDSLITEQYF. In DNA form, the CDR3 reads TGTGCCAGCAGCGTAGACAGCCTAATAACCGAGCAGTACTTC.

The chain joins TRBV7-2 to TRBJ1-2; D may be TRBD1 (5 bases). The CDR3 extends over 15 amino acids. Per the germline V gene, CDR1 is SGHTA and CDR2 is FQGNSA. Trimming took 2 bases from V and 0 from J, leaving 10 bases between them. The CDR3 spells CASSLRVTANYGYTF. The CDR3 DNA reads TGTGCCAGCAGCTTAAGGGTGACAGCTAACTATGGCTACACCTTC.

This clonotype has just a few counts. This sequence joins TRBV2 and TRBJ2-1; 7 bases fit TRBD1. The length of the CDR3 is 14 residues. Germline CDR1 and CDR2: SNHLY and FYNNEI. The junction had 2 bases not matched to a gene; V was cut back by 3 bases and J by 3 bases. The CDR3 sequence: CASSEGQIYNEQFF. In nucleotides, the CDR3 is TGTGCCAGCAGTGAGGGACAGATCTACAATGAGCAGTTCTTC.

This rearrangement joins TRBV20-1 to TRBJ2-3; 12 bases align to TRBD2. The V and J ends lost 2 bases and 11 bases, in that order; junction bases with no gene match: 11. CDR1 DFQATT and CDR2 SNEGSKA come from the germline V gene (reference sequence). The CDR3 is 15 residues long. CDR3 sequence: CSARRTGTSGLGQYF. The CDR3 region has the DNA TGCAGTGCTAGAAGAACCGGGACTAGCGGGTTAGGGCAGTATTTT.

The chain uses TRBV20-1 and TRBJ2-2; 11 nucleotides match TRBD2. From germline, CDR1 is DFQATT and CDR2 SNEGSKA (reference sequence). The CDR3 has 13 amino acids. With V trimmed by 6 bases and J by 7 bases, 4 bases remained unmatched. CDR3 DNA: TGCAGTGCGAAACTAGCGGGAGACGGGGAGCTGTTTTTT. It encodes CSAKLAGDGELFF.

The chain is built from TRBV27 and TRBJ2-7, with D tentatively TRBD1 or TRBD2 (5 bases each). The CDR3 consists of 14 residues. Trimming shortened V by 5 bases and J by 5 bases, and 16 bases separated the two germline ends. Germline V gene lookup returns CDR1 MNHEY and CDR2 SMNVEV (reference sequence). The CDR3 DNA follows: TGTGCCAGCAGTCCTTTGGGACGTTCCGACGAGCAGTACTTC. This gives the protein CASSPLGRSDEQYF.

The chain employs TRBV5-1 and TRBJ1-2, with D uncertain. This CDR3 contains 16 residues. Looked up from germline, CDR1 is SGHRS and CDR2 is YFSETQ. V was pared by 4 bases and J by 0 bases, with 16 bases between. CDR3 sequence: CASSQASGPTNYGYTF. The CDR3 DNA reads as TGCGCCAGCAGCCAAGCGTCGGGTCCTACTAACTATGGCTACACCTTC. The complete variable domain, with remaining parts taken from reference TRBV5-1 and TRBJ1-2, reads KAGVTQTPRYLIKTRGQQVTLSCSPISGHRSVSWYQQTPGQGLQFLFEYFSETQRNKGNFPGRFSGRQFSNSRSEMNVSTLELGDSALYLCASSQASGPTNYGYTFGSGTRLTVV.

The chain is built from TRBV14 and TRBJ2-3; TRBD2 matches at 11 bases. V lost 2 bases to trimming and J lost 6 bases; unmatched junction nucleotides: 4. Germline lookup yields CDR1 SGHDN and CDR2 FVKESK. The CDR3 totals 15 residues. The CDR3 DNA reads TGTGCCAGCAGCCAAACTAGCGGGAGAGGGGATACGCAGTATTTT. It encodes CASSQTSGRGDTQYF. Complete variable domain (other parts from reference TRBV14 and TRBJ2-3): EAGVTQFPSHSVIEKGQTVTLRCDPISGHDNLYWYRRVMGKEIKFLLHFVKESKQDESGMPNNRFLAERTGGTYSTLKVQPAELEDSGVYFCASSQTSGRGDTQYFGPGTRLTVL.

The table lists this clonotype with a few counts. The chain combines TRBV4-1 with TRBJ2-7; 8 bases match TRBD2. CDR1 MGHRA and CDR2 YSYEKL come from the germline V gene. The CDR3 is made up of 17 amino acids. With 4 bases clipped from V and 4 bases from J, the junction kept 15 bases outside the gene matches. CDR3 nucleotide sequence: TGCGCCAGCAGCCTCCGGGGCGAAGCGGGAGTGGATTACGAGCAGTACTTC. It specifies CASSLRGEAGVDYEQYF.

This clonotype has only a few counts. The chain uses TRBV20-1 and TRBJ2-4; D may match TRBD1 or TRBD2 (5 bases each). V lost 3 bases and J 1 base, leaving 10 bases between the germline ends. Germline V gives CDR1 DFQATT, CDR2 SNEGSKA (reference sequence). The CDR3 is 14 residues long. CDR3 coding DNA: TGCAGTGCTAGTCCCGGGACCGCCAAAAACATTCAGTACTTC. This codes for CSASPGTAKNIQYF.

This clonotype was found a few times. The chain combines TRBV2 with TRBJ1-1; D is possibly TRBD1 (5 bases). The CDR3 has 14 amino acids. V gave up 4 bases and J gave up 0 bases, with 9 bases separating them. Looked up from germline, CDR1 is SNHLY and CDR2 is FYNNEI. The DNA for the CDR3 is TGTGCCAGCAGTGCGGGACTCCTGAACACTGAAGCTTTCTTT. It is translated as CASSAGLLNTEAFF.

This chain uses TRBV7-2 with TRBJ2-7; either TRBD1 or TRBD2 may fit D (5 bases each). Germline V gene data show CDR1 as SGHTA and CDR2 as FQGNSA. V was clipped by 2 bases and J by 5 bases, with 19 bases between them. The CDR3 spans 16 residues. Here the CDR3 reads CASSLRTPWGWDEQYF. The CDR3 nucleotides read TGTGCCAGCAGCTTACGGACTCCATGGGGGTGGGACGAGCAGTACTTC. The variable domain in full, with the rest retrieved from reference TRBV7-2 and TRBJ2-7, is GAGVSQSPSNKVTEKGKDVELRCDPISGHTALYWYRQSLGQGLEFLIYFQGNSAPDKSGLPSDRFSAERTGGSVSTLTIQRTQQEDSAVYLCASSLRTPWGWDEQYFGPGTRLTVT.